This TCR beta chain came from a study of human T cells and chemical hapten exposure. Whole-study context: A 2 cm by 2 cm inner upper arm patch received 2% DPC for sensitization. Patients, chiefly female, had alopecia areata, totalis or universalis.

There are 15 residues in the CDR3. CDR1 and CDR2 (germline): SGHVS, FQNEAQ. Trimming cost V 1 base and J 2 bases; bases outside gene matches: 1. As to time point: patch test 1, 2 weeks after DPC sensitization. Treatment specified: therapeutic diphenylcyclopropenone sensitization with weekly scalp DPC. One entry per CDR3 protein, called by TCRdb with MiXCR from the RACE reads. Among under 200,000 distinct CDR3 sequences listed, about 14% were seen once. This material consisted of whole blood, taken in connection with sensitization to the hapten diphenylcyclopropenone (DPC). This rearrangement joins TRBV7-8 to TRBJ2-1, with 8 bases lining up with TRBD1. This TCR was sampled from a woman aged 25 to 45 with alopecia areata. Some clones in this sample may be carry-over from other donors' samples. This CDR3 is CASSLGTGTYNEQFF. DNA of the CDR3: TGTGCCAGCAGCTTAGGGACAGGGACCTACAATGAGCAGTTCTTC.